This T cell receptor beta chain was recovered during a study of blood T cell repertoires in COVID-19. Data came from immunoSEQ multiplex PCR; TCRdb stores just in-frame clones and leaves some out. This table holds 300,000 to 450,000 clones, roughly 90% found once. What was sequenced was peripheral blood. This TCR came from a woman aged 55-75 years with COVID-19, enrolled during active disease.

The CDR3 sequence is CASSQTGTGGLYGYTF. Written as DNA, the CDR3 is TGTGCCAGCAGTCAGACCGGGACAGGGGGCCTTTATGGCTACACCTTC. This rearrangement joins TRBV28 to TRBJ1-2; 12 bases are shared with TRBD1. The CDR3 runs 16 residues. After removal of 5 bases from V and 5 bases from J, the junction contained 9 bases not matched to a gene. CDR1 and CDR2 from the germline V gene are MDHEN and SYDVKM.